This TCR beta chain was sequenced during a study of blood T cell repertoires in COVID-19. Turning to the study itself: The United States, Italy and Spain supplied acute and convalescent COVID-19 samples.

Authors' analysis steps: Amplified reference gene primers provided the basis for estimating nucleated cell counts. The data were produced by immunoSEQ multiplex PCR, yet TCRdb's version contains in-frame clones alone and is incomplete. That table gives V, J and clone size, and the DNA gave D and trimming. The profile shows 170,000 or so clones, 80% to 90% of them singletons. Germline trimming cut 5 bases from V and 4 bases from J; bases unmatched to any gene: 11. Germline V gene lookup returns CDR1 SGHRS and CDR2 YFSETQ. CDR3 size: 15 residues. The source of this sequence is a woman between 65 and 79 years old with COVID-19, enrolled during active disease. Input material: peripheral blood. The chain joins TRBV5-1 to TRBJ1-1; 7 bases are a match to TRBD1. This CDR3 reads CASREQGFSSTEAFF. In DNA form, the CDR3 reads TGCGCCAGCAGGGAACAGGGGTTTAGTAGCACTGAAGCTTTCTTT.